The T cell receptor (beta chain) under discussion was sequenced for a study of T cells after yellow fever vaccination. About the research overall: It was SMART-Seq v4 Ultra Low Input that prepared the fractions with low cell numbers.

The CDR3 has 14 amino acids. Trimming shortened V by 0 bases and J by 10 bases, and 13 bases separated the two germline ends. The germline V gene encodes CDR1 MNHEY and CDR2 SVGAGI. This clonotype was detected only a few times. Its matching antigen is unknown. TCRdb independently ran MiXCR on the 5' RACE reads; one entry per CDR3 protein. The data show some 420,000 distinct CDR3 sequences, around 20% seen once. The study, taken as a whole, reports: CD4 and CD8 compartments shared a small share of clonotypes. By day 5 rather than day 15, the secondary response had peaked, though it was weaker. The study re-detected most primary-vaccination clones after the booster (96% CD4, around 89% CD8).

The clonotype comes from a man aged 18-30 years who received the YFV17D yellow fever vaccine. The V gene is TRBV6-5, the J gene TRBJ2-1; weak D call: TRBD1 (5 bases). The sample in question was PBMCs, obtained before the yellow fever booster vaccination. Written as DNA, the CDR3 is TGTGCCAGCAGTTACTCCCCAGGGCGAGCGGAGCAGTTCTTC. This encodes CASSYSPGRAEQFF.